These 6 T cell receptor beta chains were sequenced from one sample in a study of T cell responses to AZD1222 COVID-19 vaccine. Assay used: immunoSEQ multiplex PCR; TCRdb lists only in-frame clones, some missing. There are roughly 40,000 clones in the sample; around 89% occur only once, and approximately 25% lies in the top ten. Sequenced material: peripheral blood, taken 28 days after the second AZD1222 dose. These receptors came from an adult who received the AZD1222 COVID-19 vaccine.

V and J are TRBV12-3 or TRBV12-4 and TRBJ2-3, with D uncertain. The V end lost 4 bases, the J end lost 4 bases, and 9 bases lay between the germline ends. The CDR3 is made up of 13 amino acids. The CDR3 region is CASSSLLPDTQYF. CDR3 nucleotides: TGTGCCAGCAGTTCCCTCCTACCAGATACGCAGTATTTT.

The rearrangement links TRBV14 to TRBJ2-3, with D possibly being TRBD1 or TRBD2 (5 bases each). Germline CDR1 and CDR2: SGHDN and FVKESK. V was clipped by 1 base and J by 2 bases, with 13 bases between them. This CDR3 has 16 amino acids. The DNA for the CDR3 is TGTGCCAGCAGCCAAGTTGAGAGGGGATACACAGATACGCAGTATTTT. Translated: CASSQVERGYTDTQYF. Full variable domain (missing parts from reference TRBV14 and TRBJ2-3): EAGVTQFPSHSVIEKGQTVTLRCDPISGHDNLYWYRRVMGKEIKFLLHFVKESKQDESGMPNNRFLAERTGGTYSTLKVQPAELEDSGVYFCASSQVERGYTDTQYFGPGTRLTVL.

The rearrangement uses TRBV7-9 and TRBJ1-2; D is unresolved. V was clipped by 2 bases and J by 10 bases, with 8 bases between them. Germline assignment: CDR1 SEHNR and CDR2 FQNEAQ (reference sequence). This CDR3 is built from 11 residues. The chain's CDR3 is CASSLTPDYTF. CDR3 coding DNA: TGTGCCAGCAGCTTAACTCCTGACTACACCTTC. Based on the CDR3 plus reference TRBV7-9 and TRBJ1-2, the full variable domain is DTGVSQNPRHKITKRGQNVTFRCDPISEHNRLYWYRQTLGQGPEFLTYFQNEAQLEKSRLLSDRFSAERPKGSFSTLEIQRTEQGDSAMYLCASSLTPDYTFGSGTRLTVV.

The CDR3 region is CASSVSLGWGYTF. For the CDR3, the DNA is TGTGCCAGCAGCGTTTCTCTGGGTTGGGGCTACACCTTC. The chain links TRBV9 to TRBJ1-2; D remains ambiguous. The CDR3 loop spans 13 amino acids. Germline CDR1 is SGDLS and CDR2 is YYNGEE. Trimming stripped 2 bases from V and 8 bases from J, with 13 bases between.

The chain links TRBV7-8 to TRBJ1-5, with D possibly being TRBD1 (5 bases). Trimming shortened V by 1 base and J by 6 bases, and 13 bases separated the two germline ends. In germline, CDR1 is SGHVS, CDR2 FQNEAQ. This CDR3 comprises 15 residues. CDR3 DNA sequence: TGTGCCAGCAGCTTAGGCGAAGGGGTTGGTCAGCCCCAGCATTTT. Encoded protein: CASSLGEGVGQPQHF.

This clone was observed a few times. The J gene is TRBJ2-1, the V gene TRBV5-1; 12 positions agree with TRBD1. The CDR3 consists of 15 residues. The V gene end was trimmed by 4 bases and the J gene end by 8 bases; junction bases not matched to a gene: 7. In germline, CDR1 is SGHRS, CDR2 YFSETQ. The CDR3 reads CASSPGQGAHHEQFF. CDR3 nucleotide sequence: TGCGCCAGCAGCCCGGGACAGGGGGCGCATCATGAGCAGTTCTTC.